Shown below are 10 T cell receptor beta chains from a single sample sequenced in a study of shared clonotypes between healthy human individuals. Sequenced by immunoSEQ multiplex PCR; TCRdb stores in-frame clones only, minus some. Among roughly 1,100,000 clones listed, 70% to 80% were seen once. Sequenced input: memory CD4+ T cells sorted from blood. As to subset: CD45RA-negative fraction. All receptors come from a man between 18 and 29 years old in good health.

This clone came up a few times. The chain uses TRBV5-1 and TRBJ1-6, with D unresolved. Trimming took 0 bases from V and 7 from J, leaving 8 bases between them. CDR1 and CDR2 (germline): SGHRS, YFSETQ. The CDR3 contains 14 residues. Written as DNA, the CDR3 is TGCGCCAGCAGCTTGGACAGTGGAAATTCACCCCTCCACTTT. It codes for CASSLDSGNSPLHF.

In nucleotides, the CDR3 is TGCAGCGTTAGGCCCCTAATCGATACGCAGTATTTT. Protein: CSVRPLIDTQYF. The chain recombines TRBV29-1 with TRBJ2-3; D is undetermined. The CDR3 runs to 12 residues. V was clipped by 5 bases and J by 6 bases, with 12 bases between them. The germline gives CDR1 SQVTM, CDR2 ANQGSEA.

The chain carries TRBV7-9 and TRBJ2-3; 8 positions agree with TRBD2. Germline CDR1 SEHNR, CDR2 FQNEAQ (reference sequence). The CDR3 consists of 18 residues. With 1 base clipped from V and 5 bases from J, the junction kept 14 bases outside the gene matches. DNA for the CDR3: TGTGCCAGCAGCTTAGGTTCTCTATCGGGAGGGCCGGTAGATACGCAGTATTTT. This translates into CASSLGSLSGGPVDTQYF. Filled out from reference TRBV7-9 and TRBJ2-3, the complete variable domain reads DTGVSQNPRHKITKRGQNVTFRCDPISEHNRLYWYRQTLGQGPEFLTYFQNEAQLEKSRLLSDRFSAERPKGSFSTLEIQRTEQGDSAMYLCASSLGSLSGGPVDTQYFGPGTRLTVL.

V gene TRBV6-1 combines with J gene TRBJ2-1; no clear D gene. V shed 2 bases and J shed 5 bases, with 16 bases lying between them. The CDR3 is 16 residues long. The germline V gene encodes CDR1 MNHNS and CDR2 SASEGT. The DNA of the CDR3 is TGTGCCAGCAGTGAAAGGCTGGTGGCCATGAACAATGAGCAGTTCTTC. Protein: CASSERLVAMNNEQFF.

This chain joins TRBV28 and TRBJ1-2; possible D gene TRBD1, 6 bases. Trimming pared 4 bases from V and 4 bases from J, leaving 13 bases between. The germline V gene encodes CDR1 MDHEN and CDR2 SYDVKM. There are 14 residues in the CDR3. The CDR3 reads CASSSGEERYGYTF. In nucleotides, the CDR3 is TGTGCCAGCAGTTCAGGGGAAGAGCGCTATGGCTACACCTTC.

V gene TRBV11-3 combines with J gene TRBJ2-1, with D perhaps TRBD1 (5 bases). V was shortened by 5 bases and J by 0 bases, with 11 bases between the two germline ends. The CDR3 is 15 amino acids. The V gene's germline CDR1 is SGHNT and CDR2 YENEEA. The CDR3: CASSPRGNSYNEQFF. The CDR3 nucleotides read TGTGCCAGCAGCCCAAGGGGAAACTCCTACAATGAGCAGTTCTTC.

V gene TRBV4-3 combines with J gene TRBJ2-7; D is unclear. The CDR3 loop spans 14 amino acids. Germline CDR1 reads LGHNA; CDR2 reads YSLEER. Trimming took 4 bases from V and 3 from J, leaving 13 bases between them. The CDR3 sequence is CASSRTSWGYEQYF. The CDR3 DNA reads as TGCGCCAGCAGCCGGACGAGTTGGGGCTACGAGCAGTACTTC.

The genes are TRBV9 and TRBJ2-1; 10 positions agree with TRBD2. The CDR3 totals 16 residues. The V segment lost 4 bases and the J segment 9 bases; nucleotides outside the gene matches: 13. Germline V gene data show CDR1 as SGDLS and CDR2 as YYNGEE. CDR3 protein: CASSPNPERGGTEQFF. The CDR3 coding sequence is TGTGCCAGCAGCCCAAACCCGGAGCGGGGGGGGACTGAGCAGTTCTTC.

The chain recombines TRBV2 with TRBJ1-1; TRBD1 is a possible D gene (6 bases). Germline assignment: CDR1 SNHLY and CDR2 FYNNEI. V was pared by 8 bases and J by 5 bases, with 15 bases between. This CDR3 region has 13 residues. As DNA, the CDR3 is TGTGCCAGCCGAACCACAGGGTTAACTGAAGCTTTCTTT. This translates into CASRTTGLTEAFF.

The chain joins TRBV6-1 to TRBJ1-6, with 9 bases fitting TRBD1. The CDR3 is made up of 15 amino acids. Trimming took 7 bases from V and 8 from J; bases not matched to a gene: 9. The V gene's germline CDR1 is MNHNS and CDR2 SASEGT. This CDR3 is CASTPGQGGYSPLHF. The CDR3 nucleotides read TGTGCCAGCACACCGGGACAGGGAGGTTATTCACCCCTCCACTTT.